This T cell receptor (beta chain) was documented in a study of tumor-infiltrating lymphocytes in primary liver carcinoma. Study summary: Patients were men and women aged 30 to 69 years. Study observations and caveats: Reduced overlap was seen in tumor-adjacent and tumor-blood pairs versus tumor region pairs. Samples were bulk unsorted, so CD4+ and CD8+ repertoires were not compared. A significantly higher top-250-clone fraction was found in tumors than in blood (p = 0.039).

For this clonotype: The target antigen is unknown.

The researchers obtained blood RNA from unsorted whole blood and also extracted germline DNA. The investigators made TCR beta cDNA from 500 ng total RNA, using a constant-region primer. Libraries of TCR beta came from three nested multiplex PCR rounds with slightly modified ARM-PCR. Primers for the first two PCR rounds were TRBV1-TRBV30 forward primers and a C-beta reverse primer (approximately 9 cycles per round). TCRdb redid the calling of the multiplex PCR reads with MiXCR, one entry per CDR3 protein. This sample yields roughly 180,000 distinct CDR3 sequences, of which about 60% are seen a single time; about 70% belongs to the top ten. The CDR3 runs 14 residues. V lost 11 bases, J lost 12 bases, and 19 bases stayed unmatched. CDR1 is SGHAT and CDR2 is FQNNGV in the germline V gene.

The chain joins TRBV11-2 to TRBJ2-4; 7 bases align to TRBD2. The sample taken for sequencing was peripheral blood. The TCR was taken from a man aged 35 to 55 with primary liver carcinoma and hepatitis B virus infection. In DNA, the CDR3 is TGTGCCTCATGGGGGAGTCCTAGCGGTACGGATCAGTACTTC. Its protein product is CASWGSPSGTDQYF.